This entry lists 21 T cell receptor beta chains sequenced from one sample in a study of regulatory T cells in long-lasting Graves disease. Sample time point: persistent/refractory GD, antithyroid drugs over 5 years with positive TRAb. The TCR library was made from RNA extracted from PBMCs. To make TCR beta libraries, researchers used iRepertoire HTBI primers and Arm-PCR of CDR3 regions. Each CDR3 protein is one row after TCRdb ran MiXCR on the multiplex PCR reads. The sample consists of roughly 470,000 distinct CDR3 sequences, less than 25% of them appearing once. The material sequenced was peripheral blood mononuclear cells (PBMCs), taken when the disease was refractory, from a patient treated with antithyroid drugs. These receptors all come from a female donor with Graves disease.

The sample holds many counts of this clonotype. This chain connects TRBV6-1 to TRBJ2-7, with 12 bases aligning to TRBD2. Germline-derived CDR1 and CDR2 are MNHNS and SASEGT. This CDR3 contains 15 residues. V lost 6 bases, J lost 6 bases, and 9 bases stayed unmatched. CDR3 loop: CASSFKLAGGGEQYF. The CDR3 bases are TGTGCCAGCAGCTTTAAGCTAGCGGGAGGGGGCGAGCAGTACTTC.

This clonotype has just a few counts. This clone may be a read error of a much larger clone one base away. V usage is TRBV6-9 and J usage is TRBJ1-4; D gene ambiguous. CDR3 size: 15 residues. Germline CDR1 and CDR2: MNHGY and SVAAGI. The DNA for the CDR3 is TGTGCCAGCAGTTCCGCGACGGGATCTAATGAAAAACTGCTTTTT. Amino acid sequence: CASSSATGSNEKLLF.

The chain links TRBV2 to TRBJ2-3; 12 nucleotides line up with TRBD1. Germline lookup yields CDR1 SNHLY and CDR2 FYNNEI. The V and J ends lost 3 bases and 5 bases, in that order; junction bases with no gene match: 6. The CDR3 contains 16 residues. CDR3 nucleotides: TGTGCCAGCAGTGACGGAAGGGACAGGGGGCAAGATACGCAGTATTTT. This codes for CASSDGRDRGQDTQYF.

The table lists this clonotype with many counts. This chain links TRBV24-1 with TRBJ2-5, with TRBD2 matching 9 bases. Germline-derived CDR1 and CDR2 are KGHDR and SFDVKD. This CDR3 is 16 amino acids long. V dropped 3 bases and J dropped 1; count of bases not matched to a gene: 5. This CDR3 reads CATSDPATSGQETQYF. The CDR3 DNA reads TGTGCCACCAGTGATCCAGCGACTAGCGGCCAAGAGACCCAGTACTTC.

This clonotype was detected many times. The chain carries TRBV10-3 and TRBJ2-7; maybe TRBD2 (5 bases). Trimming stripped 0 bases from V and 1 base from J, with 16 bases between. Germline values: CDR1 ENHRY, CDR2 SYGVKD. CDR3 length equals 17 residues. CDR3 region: CAISESKDWSSSYEQYF. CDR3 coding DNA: TGTGCCATCAGTGAGTCGAAGGACTGGAGTTCATCCTACGAGCAGTACTTC.

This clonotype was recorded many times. CDR3 region: CASRATGSSYEQYF. Here the CDR3 DNA reads TGTGCCAGCAGGGCGACAGGGAGCTCCTACGAGCAGTACTTC. The chain uses TRBV6-1 and TRBJ2-7, with 7 positions matching TRBD1. The CDR3 loop spans 14 amino acids. Germline lookup yields CDR1 MNHNS and CDR2 SASEGT. With V trimmed by 6 bases and J by 0 bases, 5 bases remained unmatched.

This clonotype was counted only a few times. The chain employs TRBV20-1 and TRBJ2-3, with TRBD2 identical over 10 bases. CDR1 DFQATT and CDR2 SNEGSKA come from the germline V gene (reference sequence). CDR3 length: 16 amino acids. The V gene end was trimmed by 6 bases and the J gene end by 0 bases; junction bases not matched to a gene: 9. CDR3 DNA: TGCAGTGCGCGGACTAGCGGATTAACTAGCACAGATACGCAGTATTTT. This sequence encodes CSARTSGLTSTDTQYF.

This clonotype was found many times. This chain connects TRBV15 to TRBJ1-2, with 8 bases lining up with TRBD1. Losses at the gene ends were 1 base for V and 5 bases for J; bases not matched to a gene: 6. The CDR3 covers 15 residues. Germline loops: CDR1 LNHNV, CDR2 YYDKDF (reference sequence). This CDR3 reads CATSRVQGARYGYTF. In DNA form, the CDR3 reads TGTGCCACCAGCAGAGTGCAGGGGGCGCGGTATGGCTACACCTTC.

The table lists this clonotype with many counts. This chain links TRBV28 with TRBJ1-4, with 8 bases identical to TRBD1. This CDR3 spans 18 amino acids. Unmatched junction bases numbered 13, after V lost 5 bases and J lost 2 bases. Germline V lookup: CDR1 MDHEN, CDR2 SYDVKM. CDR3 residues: CASSTLTGEIGTNEKLFF. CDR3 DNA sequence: TGTGCCAGCAGTACCCTGACAGGGGAGATAGGGACTAATGAAAAACTGTTTTTT.

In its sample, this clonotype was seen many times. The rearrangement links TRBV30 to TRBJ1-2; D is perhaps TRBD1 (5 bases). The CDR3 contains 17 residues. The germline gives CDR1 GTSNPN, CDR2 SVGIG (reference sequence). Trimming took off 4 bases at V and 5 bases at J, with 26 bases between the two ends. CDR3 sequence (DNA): TGTGCCTGGATTCCACAGTCGGGACTCTTAGCGGGGTATGGCTACACCTTC. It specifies CAWIPQSGLLAGYGYTF.

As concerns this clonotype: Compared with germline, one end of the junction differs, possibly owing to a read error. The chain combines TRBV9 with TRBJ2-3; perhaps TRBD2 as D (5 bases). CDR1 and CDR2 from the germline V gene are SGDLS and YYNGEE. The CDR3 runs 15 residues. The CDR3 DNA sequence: TGTGCCAGCACCGTAGGAGGTGGGCCTAGAGATACGCAGTATTTT. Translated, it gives CASTVGGGPRDTQYF.

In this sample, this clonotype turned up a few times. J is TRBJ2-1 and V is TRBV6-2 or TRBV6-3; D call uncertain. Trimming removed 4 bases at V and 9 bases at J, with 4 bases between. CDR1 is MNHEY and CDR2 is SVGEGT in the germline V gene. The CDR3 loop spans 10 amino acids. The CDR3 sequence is CASSWGEQFF. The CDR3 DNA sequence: TGTGCCAGCAGTTGGGGTGAGCAGTTCTTC.

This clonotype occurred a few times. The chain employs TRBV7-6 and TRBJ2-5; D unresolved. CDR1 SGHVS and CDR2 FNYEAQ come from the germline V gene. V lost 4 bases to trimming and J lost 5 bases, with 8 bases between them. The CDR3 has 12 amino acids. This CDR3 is CASSSGAETQYF. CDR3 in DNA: TGTGCCAGCAGCTCGGGCGCGGAGACCCAGTACTTC.

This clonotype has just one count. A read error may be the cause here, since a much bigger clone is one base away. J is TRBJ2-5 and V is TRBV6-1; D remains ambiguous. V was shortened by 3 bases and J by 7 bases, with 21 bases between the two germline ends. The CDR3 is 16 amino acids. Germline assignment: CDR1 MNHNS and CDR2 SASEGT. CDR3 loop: CASSDAWATQERTQYF. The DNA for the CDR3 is TGTGCCAGCAGTGACGCATGGGCTACTCAAGAGAGGACCCAGTACTTC.

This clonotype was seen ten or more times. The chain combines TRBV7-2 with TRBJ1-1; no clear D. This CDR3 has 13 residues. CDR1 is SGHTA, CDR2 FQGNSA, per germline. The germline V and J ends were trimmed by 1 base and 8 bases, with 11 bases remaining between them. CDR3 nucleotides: TGTGCCAGCAGCTTAGTCTCGGGAGAAGAAGCTTTCTTT. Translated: CASSLVSGEEAFF.

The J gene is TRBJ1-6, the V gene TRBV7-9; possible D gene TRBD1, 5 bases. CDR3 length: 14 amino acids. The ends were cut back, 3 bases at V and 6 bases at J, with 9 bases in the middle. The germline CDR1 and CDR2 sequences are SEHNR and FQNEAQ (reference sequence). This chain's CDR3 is CASSFGGRNSPLHF. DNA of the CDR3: TGTGCCAGCAGCTTTGGGGGACGTAATTCACCCCTCCACTTT.

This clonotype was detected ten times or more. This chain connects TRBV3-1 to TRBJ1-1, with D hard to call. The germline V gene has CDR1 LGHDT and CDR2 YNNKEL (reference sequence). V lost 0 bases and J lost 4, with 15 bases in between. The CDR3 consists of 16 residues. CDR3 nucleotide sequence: TGTGCCAGCAGCCAAGATACCTCCTCCGACGGCACTGAAGCTTTCTTT. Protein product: CASSQDTSSDGTEAFF.

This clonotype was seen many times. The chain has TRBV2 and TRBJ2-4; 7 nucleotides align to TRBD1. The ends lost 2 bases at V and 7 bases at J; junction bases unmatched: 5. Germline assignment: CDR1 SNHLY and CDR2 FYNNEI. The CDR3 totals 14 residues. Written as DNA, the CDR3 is TGTGCCAGCAGTGAAACAGACAGGGTTAACATTCAGTACTTC. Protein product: CASSETDRVNIQYF.

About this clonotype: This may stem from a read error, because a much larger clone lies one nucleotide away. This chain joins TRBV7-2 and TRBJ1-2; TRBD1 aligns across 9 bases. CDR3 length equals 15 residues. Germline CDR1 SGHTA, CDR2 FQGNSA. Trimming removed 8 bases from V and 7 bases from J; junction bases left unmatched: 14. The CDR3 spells CASGLQQGALSGYTF. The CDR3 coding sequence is TGTGCCAGCGGCCTTCAACAGGGGGCCTTAAGTGGCTACACCTTC. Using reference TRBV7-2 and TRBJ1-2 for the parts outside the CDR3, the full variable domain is GAGVSQSPSNKVTEKGKDVELRCDPISGHTALYWYRQSLGQGLEFLIYFQGNSAPDKSGLPSDRFSAERTGGSVSTLTIQRTQQEDSAVYLCASGLQQGALSGYTFGSGTRLTVV.

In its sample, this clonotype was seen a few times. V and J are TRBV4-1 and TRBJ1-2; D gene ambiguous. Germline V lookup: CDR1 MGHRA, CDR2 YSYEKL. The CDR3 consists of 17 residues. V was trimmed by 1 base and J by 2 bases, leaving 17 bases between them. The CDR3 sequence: CASSQGGGSSFNYGYTF. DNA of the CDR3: TGCGCCAGCAGCCAAGGGGGAGGATCCTCCTTCAACTATGGCTACACCTTC.

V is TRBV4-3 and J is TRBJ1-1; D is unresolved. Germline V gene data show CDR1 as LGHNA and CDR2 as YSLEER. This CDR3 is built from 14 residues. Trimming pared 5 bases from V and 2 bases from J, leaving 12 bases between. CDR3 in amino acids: CASSVRAVNTEAFF. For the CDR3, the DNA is TGCGCCAGCAGCGTCCGGGCAGTCAACACTGAAGCTTTCTTT.